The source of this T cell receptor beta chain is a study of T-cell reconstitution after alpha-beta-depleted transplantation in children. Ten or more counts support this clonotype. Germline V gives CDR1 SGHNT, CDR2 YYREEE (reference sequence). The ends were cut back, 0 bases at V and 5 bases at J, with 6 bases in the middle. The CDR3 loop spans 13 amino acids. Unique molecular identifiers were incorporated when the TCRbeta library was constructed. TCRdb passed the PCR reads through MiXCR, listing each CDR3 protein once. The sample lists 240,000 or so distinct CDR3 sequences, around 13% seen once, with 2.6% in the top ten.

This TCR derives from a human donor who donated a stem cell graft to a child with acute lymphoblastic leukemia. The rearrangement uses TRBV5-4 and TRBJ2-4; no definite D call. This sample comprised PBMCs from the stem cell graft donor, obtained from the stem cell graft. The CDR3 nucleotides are TGTGCCAGCAGCTTGGGGCAGGAAAACATTCAGTACTTC. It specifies CASSLGQENIQYF.